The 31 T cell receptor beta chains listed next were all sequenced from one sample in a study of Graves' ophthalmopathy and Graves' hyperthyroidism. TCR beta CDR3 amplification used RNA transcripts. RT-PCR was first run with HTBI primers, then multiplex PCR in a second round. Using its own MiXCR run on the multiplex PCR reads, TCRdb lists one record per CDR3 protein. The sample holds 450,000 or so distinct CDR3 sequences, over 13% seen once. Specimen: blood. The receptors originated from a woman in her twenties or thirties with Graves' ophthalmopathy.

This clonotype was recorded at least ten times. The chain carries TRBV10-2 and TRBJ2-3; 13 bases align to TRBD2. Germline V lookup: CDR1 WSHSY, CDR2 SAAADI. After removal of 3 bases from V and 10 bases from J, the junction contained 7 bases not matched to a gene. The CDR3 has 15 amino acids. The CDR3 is CASSEGLAGAASQYF. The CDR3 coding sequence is TGCGCCAGCAGTGAAGGACTAGCGGGAGCTGCTTCGCAGTATTTT.

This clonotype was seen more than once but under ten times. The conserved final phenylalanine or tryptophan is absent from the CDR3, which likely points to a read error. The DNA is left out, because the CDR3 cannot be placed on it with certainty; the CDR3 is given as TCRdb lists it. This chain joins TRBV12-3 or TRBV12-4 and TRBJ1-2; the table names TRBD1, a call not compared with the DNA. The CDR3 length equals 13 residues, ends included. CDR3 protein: CASSFRQIDGYSY.

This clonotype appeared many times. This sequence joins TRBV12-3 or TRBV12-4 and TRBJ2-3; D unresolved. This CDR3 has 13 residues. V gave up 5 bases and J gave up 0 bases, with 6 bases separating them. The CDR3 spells CASSKSSTDTQYF. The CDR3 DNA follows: TGTGCCAGCAGTAAATCTAGCACAGATACGCAGTATTTT.

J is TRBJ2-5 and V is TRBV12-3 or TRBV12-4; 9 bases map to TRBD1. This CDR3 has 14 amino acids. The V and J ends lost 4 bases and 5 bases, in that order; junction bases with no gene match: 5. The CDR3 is CASSSWTGEETQYF. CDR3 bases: TGTGCCAGCAGTTCCTGGACAGGGGAGGAGACCCAGTACTTC.

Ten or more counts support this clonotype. This chain's CDR3 is CASSLGQPTGELFF. The CDR3, as DNA: TGCGCCAGCAGCCTAGGACAGCCCACCGGGGAGCTGTTTTTT. The chain is built from TRBV5-1 and TRBJ2-2; D might be TRBD1 (6 bases). Trimming took off 4 bases at V and 4 bases at J, with 11 bases between the two ends. Germline CDR1 SGHRS, CDR2 YFSETQ. This CDR3 is built from 14 residues.

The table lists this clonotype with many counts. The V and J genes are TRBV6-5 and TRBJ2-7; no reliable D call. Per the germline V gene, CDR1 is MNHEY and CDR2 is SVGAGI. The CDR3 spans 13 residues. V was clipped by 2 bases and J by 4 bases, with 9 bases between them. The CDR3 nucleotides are TGTGCCAGCAGTTACCGGCTAGGGTACGAGCAGTACTTC. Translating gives CASSYRLGYEQYF.

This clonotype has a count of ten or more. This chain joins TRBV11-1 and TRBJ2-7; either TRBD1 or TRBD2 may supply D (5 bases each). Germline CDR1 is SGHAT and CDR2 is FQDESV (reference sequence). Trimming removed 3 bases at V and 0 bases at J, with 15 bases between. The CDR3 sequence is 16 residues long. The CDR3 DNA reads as TGTGCCAGCAGCTTCTGGGGGAAACAGTCCTCCTACGAGCAGTACTTC. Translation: CASSFWGKQSSYEQYF.

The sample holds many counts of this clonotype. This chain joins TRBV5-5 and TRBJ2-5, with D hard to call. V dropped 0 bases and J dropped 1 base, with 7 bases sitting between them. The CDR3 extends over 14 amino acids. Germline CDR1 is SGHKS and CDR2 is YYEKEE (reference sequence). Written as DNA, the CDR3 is TGTGCCAGCAGCTTGGCTCTCTTCCAAGAGACCCAGTACTTC. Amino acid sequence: CASSLALFQETQYF.

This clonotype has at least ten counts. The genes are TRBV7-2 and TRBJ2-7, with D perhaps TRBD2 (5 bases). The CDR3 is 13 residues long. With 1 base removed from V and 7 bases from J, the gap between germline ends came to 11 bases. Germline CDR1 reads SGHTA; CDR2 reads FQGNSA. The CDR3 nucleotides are TGTGCCAGCAGCTTAGTAACGACGGGGGAGCAGTACTTC. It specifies CASSLVTTGEQYF. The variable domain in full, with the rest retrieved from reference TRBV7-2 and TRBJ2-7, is GAGVSQSPSNKVTEKGKDVELRCDPISGHTALYWYRQSLGQGLEFLIYFQGNSAPDKSGLPSDRFSAERTGGSVSTLTIQRTQQEDSAVYLCASSLVTTGEQYFGPGTRLTVT.

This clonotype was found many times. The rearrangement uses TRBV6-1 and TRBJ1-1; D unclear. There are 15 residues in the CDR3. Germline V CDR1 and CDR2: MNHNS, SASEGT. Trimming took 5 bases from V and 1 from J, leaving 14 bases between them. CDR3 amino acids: CASSQRRTENTEAFF. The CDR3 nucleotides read TGTGCCAGCAGTCAAAGACGTACAGAGAACACTGAAGCTTTCTTT.

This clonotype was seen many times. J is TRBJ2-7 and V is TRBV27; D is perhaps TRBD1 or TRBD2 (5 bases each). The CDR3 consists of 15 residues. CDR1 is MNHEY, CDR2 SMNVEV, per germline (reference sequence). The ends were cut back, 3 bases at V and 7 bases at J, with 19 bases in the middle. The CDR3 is CASSFENLGVREQYF. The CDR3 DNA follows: TGTGCCAGCAGTTTTGAGAACTTGGGGGTACGGGAGCAGTACTTC.

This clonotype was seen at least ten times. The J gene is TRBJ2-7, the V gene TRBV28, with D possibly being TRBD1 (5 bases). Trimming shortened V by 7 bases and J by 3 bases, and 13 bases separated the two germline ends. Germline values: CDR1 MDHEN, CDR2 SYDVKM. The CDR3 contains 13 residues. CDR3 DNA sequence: TGTGCCAGCATGGCAGGGATCAACTACGAGCAGTACTTC. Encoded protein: CASMAGINYEQYF.

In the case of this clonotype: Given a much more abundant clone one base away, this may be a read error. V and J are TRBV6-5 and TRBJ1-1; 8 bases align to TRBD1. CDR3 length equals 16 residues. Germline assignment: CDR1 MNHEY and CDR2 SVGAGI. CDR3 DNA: TGTGTCAGCAGTTCCCATGGACAGGGCCGGAACACTGAAGCTTTCTTT. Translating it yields CVSSSHGQGRNTEAFF.

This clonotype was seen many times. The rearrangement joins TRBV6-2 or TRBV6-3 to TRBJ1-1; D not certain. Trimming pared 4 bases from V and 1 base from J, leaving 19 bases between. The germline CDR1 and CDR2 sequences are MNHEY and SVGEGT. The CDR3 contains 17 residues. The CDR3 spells CASSLTRNAVSNTEAFF. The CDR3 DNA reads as TGTGCCAGCAGTTTAACCCGCAATGCAGTTTCGAACACTGAAGCTTTCTTT.

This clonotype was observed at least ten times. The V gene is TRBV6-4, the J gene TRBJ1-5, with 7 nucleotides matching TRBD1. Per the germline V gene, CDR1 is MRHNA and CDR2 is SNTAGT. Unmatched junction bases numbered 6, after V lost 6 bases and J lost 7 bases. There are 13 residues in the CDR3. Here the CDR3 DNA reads TGTGCCAGCAGCGGGACAGAACTCCAGCCCCAGCATTTT. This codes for CASSGTELQPQHF.

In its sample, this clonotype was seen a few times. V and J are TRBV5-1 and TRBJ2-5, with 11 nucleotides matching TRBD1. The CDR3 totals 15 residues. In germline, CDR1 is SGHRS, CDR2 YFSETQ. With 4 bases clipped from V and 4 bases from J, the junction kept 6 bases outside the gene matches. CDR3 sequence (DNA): TGCGCCAGCAGCCTCCGGGACAGGGGGAGAGAGACCCAGTACTTC. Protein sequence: CASSLRDRGRETQYF.

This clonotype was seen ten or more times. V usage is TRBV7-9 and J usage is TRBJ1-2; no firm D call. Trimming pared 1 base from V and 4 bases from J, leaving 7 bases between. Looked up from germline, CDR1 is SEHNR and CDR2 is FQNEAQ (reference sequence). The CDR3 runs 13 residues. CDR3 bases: TGTGCCAGCAGCTTAGAACAGTCCTATGGCTACACCTTC. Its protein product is CASSLEQSYGYTF.

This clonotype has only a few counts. The CDR3 nucleotides read TGTGCCAGCTCACCCGCAGGGGGCTCTGAAGCTTTCTTT. Its translation is CASSPAGGSEAFF. The chain joins TRBV18 to TRBJ1-1; 8 nucleotides line up with TRBD1. The V gene's germline CDR1 is KGHSH and CDR2 LQKENI. The CDR3 has 13 amino acids. The V gene end was trimmed by 3 bases and the J gene end by 6 bases; junction bases not matched to a gene: 3.

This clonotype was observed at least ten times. DNA of the CDR3: TGCAGTGCTAGGGGGGGGAACCGACACTACGAGCAGTACTTC. It is translated as CSARGGNRHYEQYF. J is TRBJ2-7 and V is TRBV20-1, with TRBD2 identical over 7 bases. The CDR3 runs to 14 residues. The junction had 8 bases not matched to a gene; V was cut back by 3 bases and J by 3 bases. Per the germline V gene, CDR1 is DFQATT and CDR2 is SNEGSKA (reference sequence).

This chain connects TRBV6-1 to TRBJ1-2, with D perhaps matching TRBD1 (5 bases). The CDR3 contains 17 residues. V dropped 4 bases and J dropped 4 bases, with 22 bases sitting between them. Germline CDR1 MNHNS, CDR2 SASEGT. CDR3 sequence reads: CASSGLGFREPLYGYTF. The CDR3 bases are TGTGCCAGCAGTGGGCTGGGGTTCAGGGAGCCCCTCTATGGCTACACCTTC.

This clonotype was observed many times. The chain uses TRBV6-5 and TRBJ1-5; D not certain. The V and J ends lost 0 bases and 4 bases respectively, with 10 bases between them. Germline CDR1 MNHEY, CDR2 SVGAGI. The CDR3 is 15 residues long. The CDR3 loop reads CASSYSNQPNQPQHF. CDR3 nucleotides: TGTGCCAGCAGTTACTCGAACCAGCCTAATCAGCCCCAGCATTTT.

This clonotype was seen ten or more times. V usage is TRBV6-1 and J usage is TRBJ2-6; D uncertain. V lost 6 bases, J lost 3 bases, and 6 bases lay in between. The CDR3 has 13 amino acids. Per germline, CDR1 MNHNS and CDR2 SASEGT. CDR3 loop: CASRVYGANVLTF. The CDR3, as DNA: TGTGCCAGCAGGGTCTATGGGGCCAACGTCCTGACTTTC.

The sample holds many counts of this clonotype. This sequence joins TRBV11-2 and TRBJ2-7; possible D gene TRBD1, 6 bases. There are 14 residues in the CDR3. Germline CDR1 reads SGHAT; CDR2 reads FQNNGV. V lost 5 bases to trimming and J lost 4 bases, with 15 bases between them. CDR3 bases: TGTGCCAGCAGCCCCCTCTGGACAGATTACGAGCAGTACTTC. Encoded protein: CASSPLWTDYEQYF. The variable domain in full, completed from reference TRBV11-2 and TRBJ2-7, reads EAGVAQSPRYKIIEKRQSVAFWCNPISGHATLYWYQQILGQGPKLLIQFQNNGVVDDSQLPKDRFSAERLKGVDSTLKIQPAKLEDSAVYLCASSPLWTDYEQYFGPGTRLTVT.

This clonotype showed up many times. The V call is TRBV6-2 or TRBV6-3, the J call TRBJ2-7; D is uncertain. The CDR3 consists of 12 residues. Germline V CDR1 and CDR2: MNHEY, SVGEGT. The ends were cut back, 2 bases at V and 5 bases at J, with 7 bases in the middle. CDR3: CASSYDDHEQYF. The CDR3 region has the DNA TGTGCCAGCAGTTACGACGACCACGAGCAGTACTTC.

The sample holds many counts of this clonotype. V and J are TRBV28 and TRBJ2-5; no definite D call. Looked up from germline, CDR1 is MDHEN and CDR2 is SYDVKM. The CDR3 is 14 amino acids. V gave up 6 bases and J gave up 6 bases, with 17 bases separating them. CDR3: CASSKRDAIKTQYF. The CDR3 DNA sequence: TGTGCCAGCAGCAAAAGGGATGCGATAAAGACCCAGTACTTC.

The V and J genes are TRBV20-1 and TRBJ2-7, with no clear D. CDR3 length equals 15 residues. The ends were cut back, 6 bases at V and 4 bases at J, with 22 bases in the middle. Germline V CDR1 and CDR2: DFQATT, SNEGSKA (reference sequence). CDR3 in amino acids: CSACHAEAEAYEQYF. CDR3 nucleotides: TGCAGTGCATGCCACGCAGAAGCTGAAGCTTACGAGCAGTACTTC.

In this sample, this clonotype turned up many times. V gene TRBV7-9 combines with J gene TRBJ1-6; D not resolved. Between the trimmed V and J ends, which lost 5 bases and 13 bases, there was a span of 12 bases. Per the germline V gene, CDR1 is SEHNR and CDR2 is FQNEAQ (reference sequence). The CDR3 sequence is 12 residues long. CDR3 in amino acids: CASSPNEAPLHF. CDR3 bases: TGTGCCAGCAGCCCGAATGAGGCTCCCCTCCACTTT.

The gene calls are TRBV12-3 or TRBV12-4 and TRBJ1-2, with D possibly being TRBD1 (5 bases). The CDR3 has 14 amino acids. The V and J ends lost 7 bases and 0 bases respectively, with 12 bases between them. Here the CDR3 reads CASTNAGTNYGYTF. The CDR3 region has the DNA TGTGCCAGCACTAATGCAGGGACTAACTATGGCTACACCTTC.

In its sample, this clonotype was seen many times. CDR3 protein: CSVLSALFSEQYF. The CDR3, as DNA: TGCAGCGTTTTGTCGGCCCTCTTTTCCGAGCAGTACTTC. The V and J genes are TRBV29-1 and TRBJ2-7; D is undetermined. The CDR3 consists of 13 residues. The V end lost 5 bases, the J end lost 6 bases, and 17 bases lay between the germline ends. The germline CDR1 and CDR2 sequences are SQVTM and ANQGSEA.

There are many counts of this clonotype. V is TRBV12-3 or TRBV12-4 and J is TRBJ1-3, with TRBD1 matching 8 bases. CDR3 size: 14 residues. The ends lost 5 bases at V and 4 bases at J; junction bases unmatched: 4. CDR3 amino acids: CASSPDRAGNTIYF. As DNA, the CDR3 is TGTGCCAGCAGTCCGGACAGGGCCGGAAACACCATATATTTT.

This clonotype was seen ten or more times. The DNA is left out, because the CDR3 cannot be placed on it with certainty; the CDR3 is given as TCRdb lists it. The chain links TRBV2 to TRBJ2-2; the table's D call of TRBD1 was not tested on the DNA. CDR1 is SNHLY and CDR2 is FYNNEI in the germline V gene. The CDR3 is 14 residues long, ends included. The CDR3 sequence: CASSGDRGSGSCFF.